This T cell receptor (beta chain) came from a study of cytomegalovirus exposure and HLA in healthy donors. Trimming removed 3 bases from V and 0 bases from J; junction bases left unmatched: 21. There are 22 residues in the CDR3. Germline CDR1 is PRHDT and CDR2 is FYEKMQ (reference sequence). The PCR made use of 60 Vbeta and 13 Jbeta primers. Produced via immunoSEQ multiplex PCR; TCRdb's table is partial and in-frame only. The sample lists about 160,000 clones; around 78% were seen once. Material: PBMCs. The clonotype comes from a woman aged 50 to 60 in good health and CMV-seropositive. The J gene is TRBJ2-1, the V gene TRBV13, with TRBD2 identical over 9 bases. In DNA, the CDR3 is TGTGCCAGCAGCTTGTGGGGGGGGTGGGCTAGCGGGGTCCCTAGCTCCTACAATGAGCAGTTCTTC. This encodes CASSLWGGWASGVPSSYNEQFF.